The text below deals with one T cell receptor (beta chain). The antigen remains unidentified. The primer mix had 60 Vbeta and 13 Jbeta primers. Here immunoSEQ multiplex PCR was the method, and the copy in TCRdb shows in-frame clones only, minus some. The sample shows some 150,000 clones, 60% to 80% of them seen only once. The sample originates from a study of cytomegalovirus exposure and HLA in healthy donors. V dropped 8 bases and J dropped 3; count of bases not matched to a gene: 5. The CDR3 runs 14 residues. In germline, CDR1 is MNHEY, CDR2 SMNVEV (reference sequence). Study-wide results and caveats: A missense variant in DCLRE1C was later tied to TCR beta V- and J-gene trimming.

The chain has TRBV27 and TRBJ2-7; 12 bases are shared with TRBD2. Sequenced: PBMCs. This clonotype was sampled from a female donor in good health and CMV-seronegative. CDR3 loop: CASHRLAGDYEQYF. For the CDR3, the DNA is TGTGCCAGCCACAGACTAGCGGGGGACTACGAGCAGTACTTC.